This is a list of T cell receptor beta chains from one sample in a study of cytomegalovirus exposure and HLA in healthy donors. TCRdb keeps only in-frame clones here, not all; method: immunoSEQ multiplex PCR. The data hold about 240,000 clones, with around 87% observed a single time. Sequenced input: PBMCs. These TCRs come from a woman aged 30 to 39 in good health and CMV-seropositive. Each CDR3 is given with its conserved first and last residue. D genes are given only for firm matches. Some rows have no size entry. The others give once, few or many, or a class for an expanded clone.

TRBD1,-,TRBJ1-1,TRBV30,TGTGCCTGGCAGACAGGGTTTACTGAAGCTTTCTTT,CAWQTGFTEAFF
TRBD2,-,TRBJ2-1,TRBV2,TGTGCCAGCTCCAGCCGGGGGGGGACTAGCACCTTCAATGAGCAGTTCTTC,CASSSRGGTSTFNEQFF
TRBD2,-,TRBJ2-1,TRBV19,TGTGCCAGTAGTAACATCCTAGCGGGAGGAGGGAATGAGCAGTTCTTC,CASSNILAGGGNEQFF
-,-,TRBJ2-3,TRBV7-3,TGTGCCAGCAGCTTGTCCCACACAGATACGCAGTATTTT,CASSLSHTDTQYF
-,-,TRBJ2-1,TRBV19,TGTGCCAGTAGTATCCGAGAATCCTACAATGAGCAGTTCTTC,CASSIRESYNEQFF
-,-,TRBJ1-4,TRBV5-1,TGCGCCAGGCCCAGACGACAGCTTAATGAAAAACTGTTTTTT,CARPRRQLNEKLFF
-,-,TRBJ1-2,TRBV7-2,TGTGCCAGCAGCTTAGCAATCGCACAGGGTACTAACTATGGCTACACCTTC,CASSLAIAQGTNYGYTF
TRBD1,-,TRBJ2-7,TRBV27,TGTGCCAGCAGTTTATCCTGGCAGGGGGCTTACGAGCAGTACTTC,CASSLSWQGAYEQYF
-,few,TRBJ2-1,TRBV6-4,TGTGCCAGCAGTGCGGCGGACTACTCCTACAATGAGCAGTTCTTC,CASSAADYSYNEQFF
TRBD1,-,TRBJ2-3,TRBV6-1,TGTGCCAGCAGTGAAAACAGGGGGTTAACGCAGTATTTT,CASSENRGLTQYF
TRBD1,-,TRBJ2-7,TRBV11-2,TGTGCCAGCAGCTTAGGTCCCGGGACAGGGTTCGGCTACGAGCAGTACTTC,CASSLGPGTGFGYEQYF
-,-,TRBJ2-6,TRBV30,TGTGCCTGGGCAACAGGTTCGGGGGCCAACGTCCTGACTTTC,CAWATGSGANVLTF
-,-,TRBJ1-1,TRBV2,TGTGCCAGCAGTGGTCTTCAGGCTACACAGAACACTGAAGCTTTCTTT,CASSGLQATQNTEAFF
-,-,TRBJ2-7,TRBV14,TGTGCCAGCAGCCAAATCGGGGGAAGCTACGAGCAGTACTTC,CASSQIGGSYEQYF
-,-,TRBJ2-7,TRBV14,TGTGCCAGCAGCCATGGTCCAGGGAAATACGAGCAGTACTTC,CASSHGPGKYEQYF
TRBD1,-,TRBJ2-1,TRBV7-3,TGTGCCACCCAGATGACTGGGACAGTTTACAATGAGCAGTTCTTC,CATQMTGTVYNEQFF
-,-,TRBJ2-7,TRBV5-1,TGCGCCAGCAGCTTTGAGACTCCGAACTACGAGCAGTACTTC,CASSFETPNYEQYF
-,-,TRBJ1-1,TRBV7-2,TGTGCCAGCAGCTTTCGGACGGGACTCATGAACACTGAAGCTTTCTTT,CASSFRTGLMNTEAFF
TRBD2,-,TRBJ2-1,TRBV4-2,TGTGCCAGCAGCCAAGCGCTAGCGGGAGGGAATGAGCAGTTCTTC,CASSQALAGGNEQFF
-,-,TRBJ2-5,TRBV2,TGTGCCAGCAGGGCCATGGGGCAGCTGAAAGAGACCCAGTACTTC,CASRAMGQLKETQYF
-,-,TRBJ1-1,TRBV5-1,TGCGCCAGCTTTGGACAGATGAACACTGAAGCTTTCTTT,CASFGQMNTEAFF
TRBD1,-,TRBJ1-2,TRBV11-2,TGTGCCAGCAGCGGTCCGGGACAGATACACTATGGCTACACCTTC,CASSGPGQIHYGYTF
-,once,TRBJ2-7,TRBV20-1,TGCAGTGCTAGACAGGACTACGAGCAGTACTTC,CSARQDYEQYF
TRBD1,-,TRBJ1-5,TRBV30,TGTGCCTGGAGTGGGGACAGGGGGCAAGGTCAGCCCCAGCATTTT,CAWSGDRGQGQPQHF
TRBD1,-,TRBJ1-2,TRBV5-4,TGTGCCAGCAGGTTAACAGGGGGATTCTATGGCTACACCTTC,CASRLTGGFYGYTF
TRBD1,-,TRBJ1-3,TRBV30,TGTGCCTGGAGTTTCCCGAGGGGGCTTTCTGGAAACACCATATATTTT,CAWSFPRGLSGNTIYF
-,-,TRBJ2-1,TRBV29-1,TGCAGCGTTGTGTCTTTGGGGGGCAATGAGCAGTTCTTC,CSVVSLGGNEQFF
TRBD1,-,TRBJ1-1,TRBV6-1,TGTGCCAGCAGTGGACAGGGTACTGAAGCTTTCTTT,CASSGQGTEAFF
-,-,TRBJ2-1,TRBV27,TGTGCCAGCAGCGTCGACAGTGCCGCCTATACTGAGCAGTTCTTC,CASSVDSAAYTEQFF
-,-,TRBJ2-2,TRBV11-2,TGTGCCAGCAGCTTACTTCGAGGGACTGTCACCGGGGAGCTGTTTTTT,CASSLLRGTVTGELFF
-,-,TRBJ1-4,TRBV7-9,TGTGCCAGCAGCCCGCGGGACGGGGAAAAACTGTTTTTT,CASSPRDGEKLFF
-,-,TRBJ2-7,TRBV7-9,TGTGCCAGCAGCCCCCCCCAGGACAGAACCTACGAGCAGTACTTC,CASSPPQDRTYEQYF
-,-,TRBJ2-7,TRBV25-1,TGTGCCAGCAGTGAATCAGGATACGAGCAGTACTTC,CASSESGYEQYF
TRBD1,few,TRBJ1-5,TRBV18,TGTGCCAGCTCAACCGGGACAGGGGGAAGTCAGCCCCAGCATTTT,CASSTGTGGSQPQHF
-,-,TRBJ1-1,TRBV5-1,TGCGCCAGCAGCCAACTTACAGGGTTCACTGAAGCTTTCTTT,CASSQLTGFTEAFF
-,few,TRBJ2-1,TRBV6-1,TGTGCCAGCAGGCAGGACTCCTACAATGAGCAGTTCTTC,CASRQDSYNEQFF
TRBD1,-,TRBJ1-1,TRBV9,TGTGCCAGCAGCCCCCAGGAAGGACAGGGGATTAGGGCTTTCTTT,CASSPQEGQGIRAFF
TRBD1,-,TRBJ2-6,TRBV11-3,TGTGCCAGCAGCTTAGTGCGACGGGACAGGCCGGAGGTCCTGACTTTC,CASSLVRRDRPEVLTF
TRBD2,-,TRBJ2-3,TRBV2,TGTGCCAGCAGATATACTAGCGGGAGGGATACGCAGTATTTT,CASRYTSGRDTQYF
-,once,TRBJ2-7,TRBV7-6,TGTGCCAGCAGCTCCAATCCCGGGAGAAACTACGAGCAGTACTTC,CASSSNPGRNYEQYF
TRBD2,-,TRBJ2-5,TRBV5-1,TGCGCCAGCAGCTTAACTAGCGGGAGGGGCGGTGAGACCCAGTACTTC,CASSLTSGRGGETQYF
-,-,TRBJ1-2,TRBV15,TGTGCCACCAGCAGACCTAACCAGGGCAGCTACACCTTC,CATSRPNQGSYTF
-,-,TRBJ2-7,TRBV15,TGTGCCACCAGCAGGTTTCACTACGAGCAGTACTTC,CATSRFHYEQYF
TRBD2,-,TRBJ2-3,TRBV15,TGTGCCACCAGCGCTAGCGGGGGCACAGATACGCAGTATTTT,CATSASGGTDTQYF
TRBD2,-,TRBJ2-3,TRBV15,TGTGCCACCAGCAGGGCCCCTAGCGGGAGCACAGATACGCAGTATTTT,CATSRAPSGSTDTQYF
-,-,TRBJ2-1,TRBV29-1,TGCAGCGTAATACAGGGTTTCTCCTACAATGAGCAGTTCTTC,CSVIQGFSYNEQFF
TRBD2,-,TRBJ2-7,TRBV29-1,TGCAGCGTTGAAGTGGGGGGGATATCCTACGAGCAGTACTTC,CSVEVGGISYEQYF
-,-,TRBJ1-5,TRBV5-1,TGCGCCAGCAGCTTGGACGGAGTAGCATATAATCAGCCCCAGCATTTT,CASSLDGVAYNQPQHF
TRBD2,-,TRBJ2-7,TRBV4-1,TGCGCCAGCAGCCAAGTGGGGGGGCTAGCGGGAGACGAGCAGTACTTC,CASSQVGGLAGDEQYF
TRBD1,-,TRBJ1-5,TRBV4-1,TGCGCCAGCAGCCAACCGTACAGGGGGCAGGGTCAGCCCCAGCATTTT,CASSQPYRGQGQPQHF
-,-,TRBJ2-1,TRBV11-3,TGTGCCAGCAGCTCCGTAGCAATCTACAATGAGCAGTTCTTC,CASSSVAIYNEQFF
TRBD2,-,TRBJ2-2,TRBV7-2,TGTGCCAGCAGCTTATCTAGCGGGAACACCGGGGAGCTGTTTTTT,CASSLSSGNTGELFF
-,-,TRBJ2-7,TRBV7-6,TGTGCCAGCAGCTTATCCGTAATCGGGGAGCAGTACTTC,CASSLSVIGEQYF
-,-,TRBJ2-2,TRBV19,TGTGCCAGTAGTATAGGGAAGGGGGTAAACACCGGGGAGCTGTTTTTT,CASSIGKGVNTGELFF
TRBD2,-,TRBJ2-7,TRBV5-1,TGCGCCAGCAGGCAGGATTGGGCTAGCGGTACCTACGAGCAGTACTTC,CASRQDWASGTYEQYF
TRBD2,-,TRBJ2-3,TRBV5-1,TGCGCCAGCAGCCCGGGGGCATTGACTAGCGGGGCGACGCAGTATTTT,CASSPGALTSGATQYF
TRBD1,-,TRBJ2-7,TRBV27,TGTGCCAGCAGTGCCGGGGACAGGGCTCACTACGAGCAGTACTTC,CASSAGDRAHYEQYF